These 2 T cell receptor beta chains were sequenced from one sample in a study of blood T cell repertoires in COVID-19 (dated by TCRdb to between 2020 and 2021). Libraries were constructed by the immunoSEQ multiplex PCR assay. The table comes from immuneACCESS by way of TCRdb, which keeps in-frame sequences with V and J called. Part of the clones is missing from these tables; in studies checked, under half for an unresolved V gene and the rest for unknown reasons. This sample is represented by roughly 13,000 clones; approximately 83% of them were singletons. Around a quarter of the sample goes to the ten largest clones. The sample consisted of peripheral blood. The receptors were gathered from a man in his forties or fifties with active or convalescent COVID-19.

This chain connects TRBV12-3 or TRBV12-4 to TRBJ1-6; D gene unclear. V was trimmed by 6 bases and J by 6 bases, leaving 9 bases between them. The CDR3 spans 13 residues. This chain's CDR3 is CASSLLPNSPLHF. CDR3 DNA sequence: TGTGCCAGCAGCTTACTTCCTAATTCACCCCTCCACTTT.

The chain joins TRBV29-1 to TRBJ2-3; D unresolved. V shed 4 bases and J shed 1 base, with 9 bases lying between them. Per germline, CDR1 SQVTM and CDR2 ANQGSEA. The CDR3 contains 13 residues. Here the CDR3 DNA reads TGCAGCGTTGTGGTGGCGGGCACAGATACGCAGTATTTT. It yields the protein CSVVVAGTDTQYF.